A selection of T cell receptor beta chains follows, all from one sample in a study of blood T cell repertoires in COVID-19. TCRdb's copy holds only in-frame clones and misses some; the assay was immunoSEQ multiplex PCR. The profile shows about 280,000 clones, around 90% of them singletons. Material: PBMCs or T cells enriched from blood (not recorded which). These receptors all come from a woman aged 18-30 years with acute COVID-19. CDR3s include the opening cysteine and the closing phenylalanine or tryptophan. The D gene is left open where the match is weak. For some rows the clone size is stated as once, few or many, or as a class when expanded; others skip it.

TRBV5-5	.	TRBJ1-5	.	TGTGCCAGCAGCTTGGGGGGCATCATTTCCAATCAGCCCCAGCATTTT	CASSLGGIISNQPQHF
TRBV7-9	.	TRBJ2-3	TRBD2	TGTGCCAGCAGCTTAGAGGGACTAGCGGGAGCAGTTGATACGCAGTATTTT	CASSLEGLAGAVDTQYF
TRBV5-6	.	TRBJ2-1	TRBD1	TGTGCCAGCAGCTTGGTGGGGGACAGGGGGCTCAATGAGCAGTTCTTC	CASSLVGDRGLNEQFF
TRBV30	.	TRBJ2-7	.	TGTGCCTGGAGTGTAGAGTGGGGGCTGACCTACTCCTACGAGCAGTACTTC	CAWSVEWGLTYSYEQYF
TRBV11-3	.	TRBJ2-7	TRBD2	TGTGCCAGCAGCTTAGGTAGCGGGAGTCCCTACGAGCAGTACTTC	CASSLGSGSPYEQYF
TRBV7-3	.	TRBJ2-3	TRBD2	TGTGCCAGCAGCCCGGGGCTAGCGGTTAACACAGATACGCAGTATTTT	CASSPGLAVNTDTQYF
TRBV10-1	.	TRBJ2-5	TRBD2	TGCGCCAGCCTTTCGGGGGGGAGGGCCCAGTACTTC	CASLSGGRAQYF
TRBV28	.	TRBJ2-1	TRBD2	TGTGCCAGCAGTTTAGGGGTGGGACTAGCGGGACTTCCCTACAATGAGCAGTTCTTC	CASSLGVGLAGLPYNEQFF
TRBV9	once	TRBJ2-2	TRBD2	TGTGCCAGCAGCGTGAGCGGGAGATCAAACACCGGGGAGCTGTTTTTT	CASSVSGRSNTGELFF
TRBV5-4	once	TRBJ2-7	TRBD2	TGTGCCAGCAGCTTGGTACCGGGAGGATCCTACGAGCAGTACTTC	CASSLVPGGSYEQYF
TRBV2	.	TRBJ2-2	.	TGTGCCAGCAGTGAAGTTTTGGGCAGGGCTTGGGCCGGGGAGCTGTTTTTT	CASSEVLGRAWAGELFF
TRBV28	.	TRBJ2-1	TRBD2	TGTGCCAGCAGTCGACTAGCGGGAGACAATGAGCAGTTCTTC	CASSRLAGDNEQFF
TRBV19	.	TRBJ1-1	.	TGTGCCAGTAGTGACAGGTGGAACACTGAAGCTTTCTTT	CASSDRWNTEAFF
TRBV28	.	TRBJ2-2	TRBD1	TGTGCCAGCAGCCTTGAACAGGGGACCGGGGAGCTGTTTTTT	CASSLEQGTGELFF
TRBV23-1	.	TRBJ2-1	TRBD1	TGCGCCAGCAGTGGACAGGGGGGGTGTGAGCAGTTCTTC	CASSGQGGCEQFF
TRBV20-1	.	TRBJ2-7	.	TGCAGTGCTAGGCGGCAGAGGGAGCAGTACTTC	CSARRQREQYF
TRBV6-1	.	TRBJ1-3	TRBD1	TGTGCCAGCAGTGAATGGGACAGCTCAACCTCTGGAAACACCATATATTTT	CASSEWDSSTSGNTIYF
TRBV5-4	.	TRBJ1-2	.	TGTGCCAGCAGCTTAGAATGGGGCAACTATGGCTACACCTTC	CASSLEWGNYGYTF
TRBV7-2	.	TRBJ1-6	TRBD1	TGTGCCAGCAGCCTAAGGGGGACAGCTAATAATTCACCCCTCCACTTT	CASSLRGTANNSPLHF
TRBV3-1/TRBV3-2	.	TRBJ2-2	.	TGTGCCAGCAGCCAAGCCTTAACCGGGGAGCTGTTTTTT	CASSQALTGELFF
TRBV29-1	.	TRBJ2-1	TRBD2	TGCAGCGTTGCAGGGCCCCCCCGGGGGGACTATAATGAGCAGTTCTTC	CSVAGPPRGDYNEQFF
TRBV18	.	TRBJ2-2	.	TGTGCCAGCTCACCCCCCGGGGCCGGGGAGCTGTTTTTT	CASSPPGAGELFF
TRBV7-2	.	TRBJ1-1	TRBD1	TGTGCCAGCAGCTTGACAGGGGGGCTACAGAACACTGAAGCTTTCTTT	CASSLTGGLQNTEAFF
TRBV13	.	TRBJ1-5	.	TGTGCCAGCAGCCTGGGAGGGATTAGCAATCAGCCCCAGCATTTT	CASSLGGISNQPQHF
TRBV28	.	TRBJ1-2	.	TGTGCCAGCAGTTTAGGACAGAGCTCTGGCTACACCTTC	CASSLGQSSGYTF
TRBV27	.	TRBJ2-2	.	TGTGCCAGCAGGGAATGGGGCGGAAGAACCGGGGAGCTGTTTTTT	CASREWGGRTGELFF
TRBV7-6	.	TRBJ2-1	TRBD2	TGTGCCAGCAGCCCCCTTAGCGGGAGTACGCGCAATGAGCAGTTCTTC	CASSPLSGSTRNEQFF
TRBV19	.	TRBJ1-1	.	TGTGCCAGTAGTCGGACGACAGATGGCATGAACACTGAAGCTTTCTTT	CASSRTTDGMNTEAFF
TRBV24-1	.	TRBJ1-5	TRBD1	TGTGCCACCAGTGATTCCAAACAGGGGCCACAGCCCCAGCATTTT	CATSDSKQGPQPQHF
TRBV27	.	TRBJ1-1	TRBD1	TGTGCCACCGGACAGGGCAACGGACGCCGGAACACTGAAGCTTTCTTT	CATGQGNGRRNTEAFF
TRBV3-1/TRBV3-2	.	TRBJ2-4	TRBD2	TGTGCCAGCAGCCAGGGGACTAGCGGGAGGAGGGCCAAAAACATTCAGTACTTC	CASSQGTSGRRAKNIQYF
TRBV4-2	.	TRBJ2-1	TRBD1	TGTGCCAGCAGCCTTCGGGACAGTAAATTTGTCTTC	CASSLRDSKFVF
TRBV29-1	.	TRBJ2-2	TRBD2	TGCAGCGCCGCGGGGGCGGGAGGTTTCACCGGGGAGCTGTTTTTT	CSAAGAGGFTGELFF
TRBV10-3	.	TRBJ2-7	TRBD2	TGTGCCATCAGTGATTCGGCGGGAGCCCCCCCTCCCGAGCAGTACTTC	CAISDSAGAPPPEQYF
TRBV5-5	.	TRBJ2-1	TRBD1	TGTGCCAGCAGCATCCAGGGGGCCGGCTACAATGAGCAGTTCTTC	CASSIQGAGYNEQFF
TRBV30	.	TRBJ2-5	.	TGTGCCTCATCTCGCAGAGGAGAGACCCAGTACTTC	CASSRRGETQYF
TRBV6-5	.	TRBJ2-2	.	TGTGCCAGCAGTACTCGTTGGTCCGGGGAGCTGTTTTTT	CASSTRWSGELFF
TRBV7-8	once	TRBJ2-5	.	TGTGCCAGCAGCTTAACTGGAGGGGCAGAGACCCAGTACTTC	CASSLTGGAETQYF
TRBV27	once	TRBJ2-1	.	TGTGCCAGCAGTTATCGGTCAGGGATCTTGGTGGATGAGCAGTTCTTC	CASSYRSGILVDEQFF
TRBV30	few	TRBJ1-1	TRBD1	TGTGCCTGCAGGGGGATCTCGAGGACTGAAGCTTTCTTT	CACRGISRTEAFF
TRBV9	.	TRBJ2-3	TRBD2	TGTGCCAGCAGCGACCGACGGACTAGCGGGAACACAGATACGCAGTATTTT	CASSDRRTSGNTDTQYF
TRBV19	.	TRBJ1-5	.	TGTGCCAGTAGTATAGAACCTGGAGGAGGTCACAAGCCCCAGCATTTT	CASSIEPGGGHKPQHF
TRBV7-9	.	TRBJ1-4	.	TGTGCCAGCAGCGCCTCCCGGAGCCCTAATGAAAAACTGTTTTTT	CASSASRSPNEKLFF
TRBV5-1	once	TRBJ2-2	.	TGCGCCAGCAGCCCAGGACAGAGCAACACCGGGGAGCTGTTTTTT	CASSPGQSNTGELFF
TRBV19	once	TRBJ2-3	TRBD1	TGTGCCAGTACCCCCCCGGACAGGGGGCCTCGCACAGATACGCAGTATTTT	CASTPPDRGPRTDTQYF
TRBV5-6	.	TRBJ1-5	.	TGTGCCAGCAGCTTGGGTCAGAATATCAATCAGCCCCAGCATTTT	CASSLGQNINQPQHF
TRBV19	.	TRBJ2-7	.	TGTGCCAGTAGTATTTCCTCTTCCTACGAGCAGTACTTC	CASSISSSYEQYF
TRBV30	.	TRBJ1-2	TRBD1	TGTGCCTGGAGGATATCGACAGGGAAGAGCTATGGCTACACCTTC	CAWRISTGKSYGYTF
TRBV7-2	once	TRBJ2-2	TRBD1	TGTGCCAGCAGCTTAGCCGGGACAGCGAACACCGGGGAGCTGTTTTTT	CASSLAGTANTGELFF
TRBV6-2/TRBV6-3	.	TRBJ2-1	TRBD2	TGTGCCAGCAGTGATCTCCTAGCGGGAGGGCCTAAAAGATACAATGAGCAGTTCTTC	CASSDLLAGGPKRYNEQFF